This TCR beta chain came from a study of T cell repertoires in cytomegalovirus infection (dated by TCRdb to 2018 to 2020). A note on the overall study: The HLA type of each donor mattered for the analysis, because public TCR beta signatures pointed to carriage of CMV infection along with the matching HLA type. Findings and caveats that apply to the study as a whole: The ex vivo response was dominated by HLA-C-restricted CMV-specific TCR beta clonotypes, which also provided the single most frequent clonotype in two of eight donors. Carriers of CMV infection plus the relevant HLA type were discriminated by the cumulative frequency of public TCR beta family members in the study cohort and in an independent approximately 360-donor cohort.

This clonotype was counted only a few times. What this receptor recognizes is not known. Base quality data are lacking; no much larger clone is found one base away. The data were produced on an Illumina HiSeq 1500. TCRdb took the public reads, trimmed them with fastp at Q25, ran MiXCR for clone calling and kept in-frame beta chains. Each entry is one CDR3 protein sequence, shown with its most common DNA and genes. The table for this sample lists some 170,000 distinct CDR3 sequences; roughly 17% of them were counted only once. The ten largest clones capture around 27% of the sample. V is trimmed back by 6 bases and J by 5 bases, and the junction contains 9 bases that no gene match accounts for. The germline V gene supplies CDR1 MNHEY and CDR2 SVGEGT. The CDR3, cysteine through phenylalanine, is 14 amino acids long. Just CDR3 DNA is preserved here, 42 bases in frame from base 1.

The rearranged chain carries TRBV6-2 or TRBV6-3 and TRBJ1-1; 7 middle bases align to TRBD1. Sequencing used CD8+ T cells from PBMCs. This sequence originates from a human donor in good health (CMV status not recorded). Some clones in this sample may be carry-over from other donors' samples. Read as DNA, the sequence is TGTGCCAGCAGAAAGACAGGGAGCGCTACTGAAGCTTTCTTT. The encoded protein is CASRKTGSATEAFF.